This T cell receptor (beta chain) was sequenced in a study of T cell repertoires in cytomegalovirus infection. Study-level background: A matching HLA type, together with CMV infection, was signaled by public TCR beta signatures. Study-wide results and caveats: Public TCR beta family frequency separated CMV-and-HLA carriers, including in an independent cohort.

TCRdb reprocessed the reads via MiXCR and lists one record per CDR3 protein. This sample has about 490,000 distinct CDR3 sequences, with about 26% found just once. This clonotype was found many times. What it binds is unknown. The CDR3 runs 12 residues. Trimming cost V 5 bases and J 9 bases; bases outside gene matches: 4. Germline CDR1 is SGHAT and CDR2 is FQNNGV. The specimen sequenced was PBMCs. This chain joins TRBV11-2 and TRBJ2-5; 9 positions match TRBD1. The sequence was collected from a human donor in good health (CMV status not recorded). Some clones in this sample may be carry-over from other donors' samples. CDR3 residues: CASSKTGGPQYF. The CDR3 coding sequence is TGTGCCAGCAGCAAGACAGGGGGTCCCCAGTACTTC. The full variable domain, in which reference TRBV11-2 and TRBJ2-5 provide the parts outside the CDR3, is EAGVAQSPRYKIIEKRQSVAFWCNPISGHATLYWYQQILGQGPKLLIQFQNNGVVDDSQLPKDRFSAERLKGVDSTLKIQPAKLEDSAVYLCASSKTGGPQYFGPGTRLLVL.